The sequence of this T cell receptor beta chain was determined in a study of T cells in Graves' hyperthyroidism and ophthalmopathy. The study's findings and limits: Clonotypes that were expanded in thyroid above 0.001 mostly appeared in blood too.

Authors of the study amplified TCR beta CDR3 regions from RNA transcripts. HTBI primers drove first-round RT-PCR of the TCR CDR3. TCRdb recomputed calls from the multiplex PCR reads with MiXCR, one row per CDR3 protein. The sample contains 300,000 to 400,000 distinct CDR3 sequences, roughly an eighth of which appear only once. Germline V lookup: CDR1 SGHRS, CDR2 YFSETQ. CDR3 length equals 13 residues. Trimming took off 3 bases at V and 5 bases at J, with 11 bases between the two ends. Concerning this clonotype itself: The antigen remains unidentified.

The study left out patients who had uncontrolled infection, other autoimmune disease, pregnancy or lactation. This chain uses TRBV5-1 with TRBJ1-2, with D possibly TRBD1 on 6 matching bases. This clonotype was sampled from a woman aged 18-29 years with Graves' hyperthyroidism. The sequencing sample was made of blood. The CDR3 region is CASSWGQDYGYTF. The CDR3 nucleotides read TGCGCCAGCAGCTGGGGACAAGATTATGGCTACACCTTC.